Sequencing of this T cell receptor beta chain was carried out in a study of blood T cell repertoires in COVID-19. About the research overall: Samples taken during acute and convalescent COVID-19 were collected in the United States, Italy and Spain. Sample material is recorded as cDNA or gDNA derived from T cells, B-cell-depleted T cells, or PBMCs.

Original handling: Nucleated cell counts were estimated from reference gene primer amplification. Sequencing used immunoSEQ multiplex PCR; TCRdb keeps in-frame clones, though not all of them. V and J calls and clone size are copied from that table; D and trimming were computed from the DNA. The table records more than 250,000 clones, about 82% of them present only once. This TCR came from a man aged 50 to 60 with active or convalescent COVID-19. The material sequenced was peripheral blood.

CDR3 loop: CASSSPGKAYYEQYF. CDR3 DNA: TGTGCCAGCAGTTCCCCAGGGAAGGCTTACTACGAGCAGTACTTC. The chain is built from TRBV27 and TRBJ2-7, with a tentative D call TRBD1 (5 bases). Trimming pared 4 bases from V and 3 bases from J, leaving 16 bases between. This CDR3 contains 15 residues. Germline V gene sequence: CDR1 MNHEY, CDR2 SMNVEV (reference sequence).